This T cell receptor beta chain was sequenced during a study of OX40 agonist ivuxolimab in advanced cancers. Study-wide context: Ivuxolimab, an agonist antibody against OX40 (CD134), was given to patients.

CDR3 size: 13 residues. Germline assignment: CDR1 MNHNS and CDR2 SASEGT. V was shortened by 6 bases and J by 8 bases, with 16 bases between the two germline ends. General study results and limits: Doses of 0.1 to 3.0 mg/kg were accompanied by clonal expansion of CD4+ and CD8+ blood T cells by week 6. Relative to CD4+, CD8+ T cells held more expanded clones on average.

Of note for this clone: Its antigen remains unknown.

Clones were sequenced by immunoSEQ multiplex PCR, and TCRdb holds only the in-frame ones, with some missing. The top ten clones hold about 4% of a sample with some 69,000 clones, about 88% of them seen once. The input for sequencing was CD4+ or CD8+ T cells sorted from blood, taken in a trial of the OX40 agonist ivuxolimab. This clonotype was obtained from an adult with an advanced solid tumor such as melanoma, head and neck, liver or kidney cancer. The gene calls are TRBV6-1 and TRBJ1-2; tentative D call: TRBD1 (5 bases). The CDR3 nucleotides read TGTGCCAGCAGCCTGCCGGGGGGGAGAGGCTACACCTTC. It yields the protein CASSLPGGRGYTF.